These 10 T cell receptor beta chains share one sample of origin, sequenced in a study of cytomegalovirus exposure and HLA in healthy donors (dated by TCRdb to 2016 to 2017). Library prep was done by the immunoSEQ multiplex PCR assay. Here the immuneACCESS table is served through TCRdb, limited to in-frame sequences with V and J called. Missing clones are a known gap in these copies; in checked studies unresolved V genes cover under half, and the rest lacks a known reason. The sample table shows about 200,000 clones, and over 75% are seen once. Approximately 2% of the sample is taken by the ten largest. The sequencing input was PBMCs. The receptors originated from a woman under 30 in good health and CMV-seropositive.

The CDR3 DNA reads TGTGCCAGCAGTTTGGACAGGGGAAGAGTAGACACCGGGGAGCTGTTTTTT. Translated, it gives CASSLDRGRVDTGELFF. This chain links TRBV27 with TRBJ2-2; 9 bases are a match to TRBD1. Germline trimming cut 3 bases from V and 3 bases from J; bases unmatched to any gene: 8. The length of the CDR3 is 17 residues. The germline gives CDR1 MNHEY, CDR2 SMNVEV (reference sequence).

This clone has more than one count but fewer than ten. The chain has TRBV4-1 and TRBJ2-7; 10 bases line up with TRBD2. The CDR3 runs 14 residues. Germline assignment: CDR1 MGHRA and CDR2 YSYEKL. Unmatched junction bases numbered 4, after V lost 4 bases and J lost 4 bases. CDR3 nucleotide sequence: TGCGCCAGCAGCCGTCTAGCGGGAGTTTACGAGCAGTACTTC. The encoded protein is CASSRLAGVYEQYF.

The rearrangement uses TRBV6-5 and TRBJ1-1; D gene unclear. There are 11 residues in the CDR3. V gave up 8 bases and J gave up 7 bases, with 11 bases separating them. CDR1 is MNHEY, CDR2 SVGAGI, per germline. CDR3 sequence: CASLRGNEAFF. CDR3 coding DNA: TGTGCCAGCCTTCGAGGGAATGAAGCTTTCTTT.

The chain carries TRBV7-6 and TRBJ1-4; D possibly corresponds to TRBD1 (5 bases). The germline V gene encodes CDR1 SGHVS and CDR2 FNYEAQ. This CDR3 is built from 18 residues. V dropped 2 bases and J dropped 6 bases, with 22 bases sitting between them. In nucleotides, the CDR3 is TGTGCCAGCAGCTTAATCCGGCGAAGCGGGACGGTGGATGAAAAACTGTTTTTT. Protein sequence: CASSLIRRSGTVDEKLFF. Full variable domain (outside the CDR3, taken from reference TRBV7-6 and TRBJ1-4): GAGVSQSPRYKVTKRGQDVALRCDPISGHVSLYWYRQALGQGPEFLTYFNYEAQQDKSGLPNDRFSAERPEGSISTLTIQRTEQRDSAMYRCASSLIRRSGTVDEKLFFGSGTQLSVL.

The genes are TRBV10-1 and TRBJ2-2; 7 nucleotides align to TRBD1. Germline V lookup: CDR1 WNHNN, CDR2 SYGVQD (reference sequence). The CDR3 is 14 amino acids. Trimming removed 5 bases from V and 4 bases from J; junction bases left unmatched: 4. The CDR3 sequence is CASSSGTATGELFF. CDR3 nucleotide sequence: TGCGCCAGCAGTTCCGGGACAGCCACCGGGGAGCTGTTTTTT.

V gene TRBV10-2 combines with J gene TRBJ1-1, with D hard to call. This CDR3 is built from 13 residues. The germline V gene has CDR1 WSHSY and CDR2 SAAADI. V was cut by 3 bases and J by 11 bases, with 16 bases left in between. The CDR3 here is CASSEILEGTAFF. The CDR3 DNA sequence: TGCGCCAGCAGTGAAATCTTGGAGGGTACGGCTTTCTTT.

The V call is TRBV5-1, the J call TRBJ2-7, with TRBD2 identical over 11 bases. CDR1 and CDR2 (germline): SGHRS, YFSETQ. The CDR3 consists of 18 residues. Losses at the gene ends were 0 bases for V and 2 bases for J; bases not matched to a gene: 10. CDR3 protein: CASSLAASGRTTPYEQYF. The CDR3 nucleotides read TGCGCCAGCAGCTTGGCCGCTAGCGGGAGGACTACCCCCTACGAGCAGTACTTC.

This clone appeared a single time. The V and J genes are TRBV19 and TRBJ1-1, with 7 bases that match TRBD1. CDR1 is LNHDA, CDR2 SQIVND, per germline (reference sequence). This CDR3 has 16 amino acids. The junction had 12 bases not matched to a gene; V was cut back by 8 bases and J by 0 bases. Here the CDR3 DNA reads TGTGCCAGTGACGGACAGGCAAAAGGGATGAACACTGAAGCTTTCTTT. As protein: CASDGQAKGMNTEAFF.

This clone appeared a single time. This chain connects TRBV28 to TRBJ2-7, with 7 bases that match TRBD1. CDR3 length: 17 amino acids. Germline V gives CDR1 MDHEN, CDR2 SYDVKM. V shed 3 bases, J shed 6 bases, and the junction held 17 bases outside the gene matches. The CDR3 reads CASSLKRWVEDRPEQYF. In DNA, the CDR3 is TGTGCCAGCAGTTTGAAGCGCTGGGTAGAGGACAGGCCCGAGCAGTACTTC. Drawing the rest from reference TRBV28 and TRBJ2-7, the complete variable domain is DVKVTQSSRYLVKRTGEKVFLECVQDMDHENMFWYRQDPGLGLRLIYFSYDVKMKEKGDIPEGYSVSREKKERFSLILESASTNQTSMYLCASSLKRWVEDRPEQYFGPGTRLTVT.

V is TRBV9 and J is TRBJ1-4; 8 positions match TRBD1. CDR1 and CDR2 from the germline V gene are SGDLS and YYNGEE. The CDR3 runs to 17 residues. V trimming: 4 bases; J trimming: 7 bases; junction bases outside the gene matches: 15. The DNA for the CDR3 is TGTGCCAGCAGCCCAATACCGAGACAGGGGAAGTTTGAAAAACTGTTTTTT. It yields the protein CASSPIPRQGKFEKLFF.